Below, 19 T cell receptor beta chains from the same sample are listed, as sequenced in a study of memory CD4+ T cells and cytomegalovirus serostatus. Single viable CD3+CD4+CD8-CD45RO+ cells were sorted as the memory CD4+ T cells. TCRdb's copy holds only in-frame clones and misses some; the assay was immunoSEQ multiplex PCR. The sample holds under 65,000 clones; around 78% are singletons and the top ten take 0.67%. The material sequenced was memory CD4+ T cells from blood. The receptors originated from an adult in good health and CMV-seronegative.

This clone was detected once. The V gene is TRBV15, the J gene TRBJ2-1; 14 bases agree with TRBD2. V was pared by 5 bases and J by 8 bases, with 5 bases of the junction left unmatched. CDR1 and CDR2 from the germline V gene are LNHNV and YYDKDF (reference sequence). This CDR3 has 15 amino acids. As DNA, the CDR3 is TGTGCCACCAGCTCCCGACTAGCGGGAGGGCATGAGCAGTTCTTC. This gives the protein CATSSRLAGGHEQFF.

This clone has a single count. The chain carries TRBV4-2 and TRBJ1-4; no firm D call. There are 13 residues in the CDR3. Trimming removed 6 bases at V and 8 bases at J, with 13 bases between. Per the germline V gene, CDR1 is LGHNA and CDR2 is YNFKEQ. CDR3 coding DNA: TGTGCCAGCAGGCCACCCTCTGCGGAAAAACTGTTTTTT. Encoded protein: CASRPPSAEKLFF.

The genes are TRBV6-5 and TRBJ2-7, with D possibly called TRBD1 or TRBD2 (6 bases each). Germline loops: CDR1 MNHEY, CDR2 SVGAGI. Trimming removed 8 bases from V and 0 bases from J, with 17 bases in between. This CDR3 contains 15 residues. The CDR3 DNA reads TGTGCCAGCGGAGGGGGGACTCGGATCTCCTACGAGCAGTACTTC. Encoded protein: CASGGGTRISYEQYF.

The V call is TRBV28, the J call TRBJ1-5; D not resolved. V was pared by 3 bases and J by 2 bases, with 8 bases between. The V gene's germline CDR1 is MDHEN and CDR2 SYDVKM. The CDR3 has 14 residues. The CDR3 spells CASSFEAGNQPQHF. CDR3 DNA: TGTGCCAGCAGTTTTGAGGCAGGCAATCAGCCCCAGCATTTT.

CDR3 sequence reads: CASSIEDRSNQPQHF. The CDR3 coding sequence is TGTGCCAGTAGTATAGAAGACAGGTCCAATCAGCCCCAGCATTTT. The V call is TRBV19, the J call TRBJ1-5; D is perhaps TRBD1 (6 bases). The CDR3 is 15 residues long. CDR1 is LNHDA, CDR2 SQIVND, per germline (reference sequence). V was cut by 0 bases and J by 3 bases, with 9 bases left in between.

This clone came up a few times. The V gene is TRBV7-2, the J gene TRBJ2-7, with 8 bases identical to TRBD1. The germline CDR1 and CDR2 sequences are SGHTA and FQGNSA. The V segment lost 5 bases and the J segment 12 bases; nucleotides outside the gene matches: 18. There are 15 residues in the CDR3. The DNA for the CDR3 is TGTGCCAGCAGCGCCGGAAGCGGACAGGGTCCTAGATTGTACTTC. Amino acids: CASSAGSGQGPRLYF. Looking up the rest from reference TRBV7-2 and TRBJ2-7 gives the full variable domain: GAGVSQSPSNKVTEKGKDVELRCDPISGHTALYWYRQSLGQGLEFLIYFQGNSAPDKSGLPSDRFSAERTGGSVSTLTIQRTQQEDSAVYLCASSAGSGQGPRLYFGPGTRLTVT.

The J gene is TRBJ2-1, the V gene TRBV9, with TRBD2 matching over 15 bases. V lost 2 bases to trimming and J lost 7 bases; unmatched junction nucleotides: 1. Germline-derived CDR1 and CDR2 are SGDLS and YYNGEE. The CDR3 sequence is 15 residues long. CDR3 sequence (DNA): TGTGCCAGCAGCGTTGGGACTAGCGGGAGGAATGAGCAGTTCTTC. Its protein product is CASSVGTSGRNEQFF. Looking up the rest from reference TRBV9 and TRBJ2-1 gives the full variable domain: DSGVTQTPKHLITATGQRVTLRCSPRSGDLSVYWYQQSLDQGLQFLIQYYNGEERAKGNILERFSAQQFPDLHSELNLSSLELGDSALYFCASSVGTSGRNEQFFGPGTRLTVL.

This clone was seen a handful of times. The gene calls are TRBV6-1 and TRBJ1-1; 8 nucleotides align to TRBD1. The V and J ends lost 4 bases and 7 bases, in that order; junction bases with no gene match: 11. This CDR3 is 15 amino acids long. Per germline, CDR1 MNHNS and CDR2 SASEGT. The CDR3 DNA reads as TGTGCCAGCAGTGGATCATGGACAGGGAAGCTTGAAGCTTTCTTT. Encoded protein: CASSGSWTGKLEAFF.

The chain carries TRBV19 and TRBJ1-2, with 7 bases matching TRBD1. Losses at the gene ends were 5 bases for V and 7 bases for J; bases not matched to a gene: 4. Germline CDR1 is LNHDA and CDR2 is SQIVND (reference sequence). The CDR3 has 12 amino acids. CDR3 in DNA: TGTGCCAGTAGTCTGCCAGGGGGTGGCTACACCTTC. Amino acid sequence: CASSLPGGGYTF.

This chain joins TRBV29-1 and TRBJ2-7, with 10 bases identical to TRBD1. This CDR3 region has 13 residues. V was pared by 7 bases and J by 6 bases, with 9 bases of the junction left unmatched. CDR1 SQVTM and CDR2 ANQGSEA come from the germline V gene. CDR3 sequence: CSARRTGGREQYF. For the CDR3, the DNA is TGCAGCGCAAGGAGGACAGGGGGGCGCGAGCAGTACTTC.

The chain is built from TRBV15 and TRBJ2-1; 9 bases line up with TRBD1. The CDR3 contains 21 residues. Germline V gene lookup returns CDR1 LNHNV and CDR2 YYDKDF (reference sequence). Trimming removed 5 bases from V and 7 bases from J; junction bases left unmatched: 27. The CDR3 here is CATSPREWGFRGTGILNEQFF. The CDR3 nucleotides read TGTGCCACCAGCCCCCGAGAGTGGGGCTTTCGCGGGACAGGGATTTTGAATGAGCAGTTCTTC.

The CDR3 is CASSAVSGNTIYF. CDR3 coding DNA: TGTGCCAGCAGTGCCGTCTCTGGAAACACCATATATTTT. The rearrangement links TRBV2 to TRBJ1-3; D gene unclear. CDR3 length: 13 amino acids. Trimming pared 4 bases from V and 0 bases from J, leaving 4 bases between. CDR1 is SNHLY, CDR2 FYNNEI, per germline.

V is TRBV11-2 and J is TRBJ2-7; 9 positions agree with TRBD1. Unmatched junction bases numbered 6, after V lost 4 bases and J lost 5 bases. This CDR3 spans 14 amino acids. Looked up from germline, CDR1 is SGHAT and CDR2 is FQNNGV. The CDR3 DNA sequence: TGTGCCAGCAGCTACGGACAGGGGAGCCACGAGCAGTACTTC. Amino acid sequence: CASSYGQGSHEQYF.

J is TRBJ2-6 and V is TRBV15; D gene ambiguous. Deletions cut 0 bases from V and 7 bases from J, with 13 bases between. Per germline, CDR1 LNHNV and CDR2 YYDKDF (reference sequence). This CDR3 is built from 16 residues. The DNA of the CDR3 is TGTGCCACCAGCAGAGATCGGGCTAGTAGTGCCAACGTCCTGACTTTC. Protein product: CATSRDRASSANVLTF.

The chain carries TRBV27 and TRBJ1-1; D may be TRBD1 (5 bases). The CDR3 contains 13 residues. Trimming stripped 5 bases from V and 11 bases from J, with 18 bases between. The germline CDR1 and CDR2 sequences are MNHEY and SMNVEV (reference sequence). Here the CDR3 reads CASSPAGTTWAFF. CDR3 DNA: TGTGCCAGCAGTCCCGCGGGGACTACATGGGCTTTCTTT.

V and J are TRBV27 and TRBJ2-3; TRBD2 is a possible D gene (6 bases). The length of the CDR3 is 14 residues. Germline assignment: CDR1 MNHEY and CDR2 SMNVEV (reference sequence). The ends were cut back, 5 bases at V and 0 bases at J, with 9 bases in the middle. CDR3 coding DNA: TGTGCCAGCAGTATCGGGACTAGCACAGATACGCAGTATTTT. This translates into CASSIGTSTDTQYF.

The chain carries TRBV10-3 and TRBJ1-1; no reliable D call. The CDR3 has 13 amino acids. The germline gives CDR1 ENHRY, CDR2 SYGVKD. The V end lost 3 bases, the J end lost 4 bases, and 9 bases lay between the germline ends. CDR3 bases: TGTGCCATCAGTGATGTCGGCTTCACTGAAGCTTTCTTT. Residues: CAISDVGFTEAFF.

The chain carries TRBV25-1 and TRBJ2-7, with D perhaps matching TRBD1 (6 bases). Trimming pared 6 bases from V and 2 bases from J, leaving 11 bases between. The CDR3 has 13 residues. In germline, CDR1 is MGHDK, CDR2 SYGVNS. CDR3 loop: CASRKTGTYEQYF. For the CDR3, the DNA is TGTGCCAGCAGAAAGACAGGAACCTACGAGCAGTACTTC.

The V gene is TRBV28, the J gene TRBJ2-3, with TRBD1 matching 8 bases. The CDR3 has 17 amino acids. V dropped 1 base and J dropped 4; count of bases not matched to a gene: 10. The germline V gene has CDR1 MDHEN and CDR2 SYDVKM. The CDR3 sequence: CASSLFRTGGRPDTQYF. The CDR3 region has the DNA TGTGCCAGCAGTTTATTCCGAACAGGGGGTCGCCCAGATACGCAGTATTTT.